This T cell receptor beta chain emerged from a study of blood T cell repertoires in COVID-19. Libraries were prepared by immunoSEQ multiplex PCR; TCRdb keeps only in-frame clonotypes and omits some of them. The profile shows 300,000 to 400,000 clones, about 90% of them singletons. Germline values: CDR1 MDHEN, CDR2 SYDVKM. This CDR3 is built from 14 residues. V dropped 5 bases and J dropped 5; count of bases not matched to a gene: 5. The sequence derives from a woman aged 18 to 35 who had recovered from COVID-19. Specimen: peripheral blood. The chain is built from TRBV28 and TRBJ1-5; 8 bases are a match to TRBD1. CDR3 loop: CASSAGQAYQPQHF. The CDR3 nucleotides read TGTGCCAGCAGTGCGGGACAGGCCTATCAGCCCCAGCATTTT.